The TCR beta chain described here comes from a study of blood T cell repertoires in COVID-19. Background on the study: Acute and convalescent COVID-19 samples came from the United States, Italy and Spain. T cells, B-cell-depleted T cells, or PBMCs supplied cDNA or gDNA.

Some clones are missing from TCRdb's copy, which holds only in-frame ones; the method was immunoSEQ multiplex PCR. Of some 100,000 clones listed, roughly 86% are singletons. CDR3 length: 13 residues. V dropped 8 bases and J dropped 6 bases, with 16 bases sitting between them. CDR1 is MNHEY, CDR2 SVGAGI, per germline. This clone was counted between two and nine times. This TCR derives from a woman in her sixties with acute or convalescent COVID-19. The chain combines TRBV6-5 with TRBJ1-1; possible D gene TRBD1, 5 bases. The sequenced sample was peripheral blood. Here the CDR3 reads CASLKQGGAEAFF. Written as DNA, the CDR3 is TGTGCCAGCTTAAAGCAGGGTGGCGCTGAAGCTTTCTTT.